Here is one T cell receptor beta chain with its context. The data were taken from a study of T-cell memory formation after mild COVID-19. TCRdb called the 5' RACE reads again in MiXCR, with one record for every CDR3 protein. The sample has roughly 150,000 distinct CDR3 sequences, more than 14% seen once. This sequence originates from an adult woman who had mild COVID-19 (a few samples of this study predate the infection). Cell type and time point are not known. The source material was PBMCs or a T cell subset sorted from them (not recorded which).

CDR3 coding DNA: TGTGCCAGCAGCCAAGACGCGAGATTAGGTGGTGAGCAGTTCTTC. This encodes CASSQDARLGGEQFF. The chain is built from TRBV3-1 and TRBJ2-1; the D is unclear. This CDR3 spans 15 amino acids. V lost 0 bases and J 9 bases, leaving 15 bases between the germline ends. From germline, CDR1 is LGHDT and CDR2 YNNKEL (reference sequence).